The 10 T cell receptor beta chains reported below all come from one sample, sequenced in a study of T cell changes during pregnancy in multiple sclerosis. TCRdb keeps only in-frame clones here, not all; method: immunoSEQ multiplex PCR. Of about 40,000 clones listed, approximately 94% are singletons. The sample in question was peripheral blood, obtained in the third trimester of pregnancy. These receptors were obtained from a female donor with multiple sclerosis, enrolled in a pregnancy study.

The chain employs TRBV6-5 and TRBJ1-2; D unclear. The germline gives CDR1 MNHEY, CDR2 SVGAGI. This CDR3 comprises 13 residues. Trimming took off 6 bases at V and 4 bases at J, with 12 bases between the two ends. This CDR3 is CASRPGSPYGYTF. CDR3 bases: TGTGCCAGCAGACCCGGGTCTCCCTATGGCTACACCTTC.

Here the CDR3 DNA reads TGTGCCAGTAGCCCTGGACTGCAGAACACTGAAGCTTTCTTT. Translating it yields CASSPGLQNTEAFF. The V call is TRBV19, the J call TRBJ1-1; D is uncertain. Germline CDR1 reads LNHDA; CDR2 reads SQIVND (reference sequence). The CDR3 has 14 amino acids. Trimming took 6 bases from V and 1 from J, leaving 12 bases between them. The entire variable domain, with the rest obtained from reference TRBV19 and TRBJ1-1, is as follows: DGGITQSPKYLFRKEGQNVTLSCEQNLNHDAMYWYRQDPGQGLRLIYYSQIVNDFQKGDIAEGYSVSREKKESFPLTVTSAQKNPTAFYLCASSPGLQNTEAFFGQGTRLTVV.

This clone was counted once. The rearrangement links TRBV5-1 to TRBJ1-2, with D perhaps matching TRBD1 (5 bases). Germline V gene sequence: CDR1 SGHRS, CDR2 YFSETQ. The CDR3 contains 14 residues. V was shortened by 0 bases and J by 7 bases, with 13 bases between the two germline ends. For the CDR3, the DNA is TGCGCCAGCAGCTTGGGGGCGTTACAGGTTGGCTACACCTTC. Translating gives CASSLGALQVGYTF.

The genes are TRBV28 and TRBJ1-2; D may be TRBD1 (5 bases). This CDR3 has 14 residues. Trimming cost V 3 bases and J 2 bases, with 10 bases left between them. From germline, CDR1 is MDHEN and CDR2 SYDVKM. The CDR3 here is CASSFDSPNYGYTF. CDR3 DNA: TGTGCCAGCAGTTTCGACAGCCCGAACTATGGCTACACCTTC.

The chain employs TRBV29-1 and TRBJ1-1; 8 bases match TRBD1. J was trimmed by 7 bases and V by 2 bases; bases with no gene match: 9. The germline V gene has CDR1 SQVTM and CDR2 ANQGSEA. CDR3 length equals 14 residues. The CDR3 DNA is TGCAGCGTTGAATCGAAGGGCAGGGGGCGTGAAGCTTTCTTT. This translates into CSVESKGRGREAFF.

The rearrangement links TRBV29-1 to TRBJ2-7; 9 bases agree with TRBD2. Germline CDR1 and CDR2: SQVTM and ANQGSEA. Trimming took 4 bases from V and 6 from J; bases not matched to a gene: 4. There are 12 residues in the CDR3. The CDR3 bases are TGCAGCGTTGGGCGGGAGGGCCGCGAGCAGTACTTC. As protein: CSVGREGREQYF.

V is TRBV19 and J is TRBJ1-5; D is perhaps TRBD1 (5 bases). Germline values: CDR1 LNHDA, CDR2 SQIVND (reference sequence). The CDR3 contains 13 residues. V was cut by 0 bases and J by 9 bases, with 9 bases left in between. Here the CDR3 reads CASSIDPGSPQHF. The CDR3 bases are TGTGCCAGTAGTATAGACCCAGGGTCGCCCCAGCATTTT.

V is TRBV27 and J is TRBJ2-5; tentatively, D is TRBD1 (6 bases). Trimming shortened V by 0 bases and J by 5 bases, and 13 bases separated the two germline ends. This CDR3 has 15 residues. The germline V gene encodes CDR1 MNHEY and CDR2 SMNVEV (reference sequence). The CDR3 coding sequence is TGTGCCAGCAGTTTATCTACCGGGACAATGGAGACCCAGTACTTC. Its translation is CASSLSTGTMETQYF.

The rearrangement links TRBV30 to TRBJ1-2; 8 bases are shared with TRBD1. V was clipped by 2 bases and J by 4 bases; unmatched bases: 6. Germline V gene data show CDR1 as GTSNPN and CDR2 as SVGIG (reference sequence). The CDR3 consists of 14 residues. The CDR3 nucleotides are TGTGCCTGGAGTAGAGAGCAGGGGGCCTATGGCTACACCTTC. Translation: CAWSREQGAYGYTF.

The chain links TRBV2 to TRBJ1-1; 10 nucleotides align to TRBD1. CDR3 size: 15 residues. The trim removed 8 bases at V and 6 bases at J, leaving 12 bases unmatched. Germline loops: CDR1 SNHLY, CDR2 FYNNEI. CDR3 nucleotide sequence: TGTGCCAGCCGATCGACAGGGGGCGCATGGGCTGAAGCTTTCTTT. Translating gives CASRSTGGAWAEAFF.